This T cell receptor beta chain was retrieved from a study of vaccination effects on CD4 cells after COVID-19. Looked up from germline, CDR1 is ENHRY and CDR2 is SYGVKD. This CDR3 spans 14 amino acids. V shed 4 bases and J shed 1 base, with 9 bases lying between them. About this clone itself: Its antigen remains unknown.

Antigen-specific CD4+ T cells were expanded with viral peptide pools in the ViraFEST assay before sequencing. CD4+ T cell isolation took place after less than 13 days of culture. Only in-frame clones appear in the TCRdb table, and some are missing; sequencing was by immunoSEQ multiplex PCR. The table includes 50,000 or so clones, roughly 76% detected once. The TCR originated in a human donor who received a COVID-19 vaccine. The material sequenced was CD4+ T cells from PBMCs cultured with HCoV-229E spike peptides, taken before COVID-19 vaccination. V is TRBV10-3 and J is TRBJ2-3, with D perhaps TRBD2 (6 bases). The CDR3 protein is CAISGLGGTDTQYF. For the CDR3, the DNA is TGTGCCATCAGTGGACTAGGTGGCACAGATACGCAGTATTTT.